Sequencing of this TCR beta chain was carried out in a study of blood T cell repertoires in COVID-19. The germline V gene encodes CDR1 MNHEY and CDR2 SMNVEV (reference sequence). Trimming left V 2 bases short and J 1 base short, with 9 bases between. This CDR3 has 15 amino acids. Methods used by the authors: Amplified reference gene primers provided the basis for estimating nucleated cell counts. Data came from immunoSEQ multiplex PCR; TCRdb stores just in-frame clones and leaves some out. V and J calls and clone size are given by that table; D and trimming were obtained from the DNA. The sample lists tens of thousands of clones, less than 90% occurring once.

The sample comprised peripheral blood. The V gene is TRBV27, the J gene TRBJ2-1; D remains ambiguous. The clonotype comes from a man older than 75 in a cohort sampled during active COVID-19. CDR3 in amino acids: CASSLPGNSYNEQFF. CDR3 in DNA: TGTGCCAGCAGTTTACCAGGAAATTCCTACAATGAGCAGTTCTTC.